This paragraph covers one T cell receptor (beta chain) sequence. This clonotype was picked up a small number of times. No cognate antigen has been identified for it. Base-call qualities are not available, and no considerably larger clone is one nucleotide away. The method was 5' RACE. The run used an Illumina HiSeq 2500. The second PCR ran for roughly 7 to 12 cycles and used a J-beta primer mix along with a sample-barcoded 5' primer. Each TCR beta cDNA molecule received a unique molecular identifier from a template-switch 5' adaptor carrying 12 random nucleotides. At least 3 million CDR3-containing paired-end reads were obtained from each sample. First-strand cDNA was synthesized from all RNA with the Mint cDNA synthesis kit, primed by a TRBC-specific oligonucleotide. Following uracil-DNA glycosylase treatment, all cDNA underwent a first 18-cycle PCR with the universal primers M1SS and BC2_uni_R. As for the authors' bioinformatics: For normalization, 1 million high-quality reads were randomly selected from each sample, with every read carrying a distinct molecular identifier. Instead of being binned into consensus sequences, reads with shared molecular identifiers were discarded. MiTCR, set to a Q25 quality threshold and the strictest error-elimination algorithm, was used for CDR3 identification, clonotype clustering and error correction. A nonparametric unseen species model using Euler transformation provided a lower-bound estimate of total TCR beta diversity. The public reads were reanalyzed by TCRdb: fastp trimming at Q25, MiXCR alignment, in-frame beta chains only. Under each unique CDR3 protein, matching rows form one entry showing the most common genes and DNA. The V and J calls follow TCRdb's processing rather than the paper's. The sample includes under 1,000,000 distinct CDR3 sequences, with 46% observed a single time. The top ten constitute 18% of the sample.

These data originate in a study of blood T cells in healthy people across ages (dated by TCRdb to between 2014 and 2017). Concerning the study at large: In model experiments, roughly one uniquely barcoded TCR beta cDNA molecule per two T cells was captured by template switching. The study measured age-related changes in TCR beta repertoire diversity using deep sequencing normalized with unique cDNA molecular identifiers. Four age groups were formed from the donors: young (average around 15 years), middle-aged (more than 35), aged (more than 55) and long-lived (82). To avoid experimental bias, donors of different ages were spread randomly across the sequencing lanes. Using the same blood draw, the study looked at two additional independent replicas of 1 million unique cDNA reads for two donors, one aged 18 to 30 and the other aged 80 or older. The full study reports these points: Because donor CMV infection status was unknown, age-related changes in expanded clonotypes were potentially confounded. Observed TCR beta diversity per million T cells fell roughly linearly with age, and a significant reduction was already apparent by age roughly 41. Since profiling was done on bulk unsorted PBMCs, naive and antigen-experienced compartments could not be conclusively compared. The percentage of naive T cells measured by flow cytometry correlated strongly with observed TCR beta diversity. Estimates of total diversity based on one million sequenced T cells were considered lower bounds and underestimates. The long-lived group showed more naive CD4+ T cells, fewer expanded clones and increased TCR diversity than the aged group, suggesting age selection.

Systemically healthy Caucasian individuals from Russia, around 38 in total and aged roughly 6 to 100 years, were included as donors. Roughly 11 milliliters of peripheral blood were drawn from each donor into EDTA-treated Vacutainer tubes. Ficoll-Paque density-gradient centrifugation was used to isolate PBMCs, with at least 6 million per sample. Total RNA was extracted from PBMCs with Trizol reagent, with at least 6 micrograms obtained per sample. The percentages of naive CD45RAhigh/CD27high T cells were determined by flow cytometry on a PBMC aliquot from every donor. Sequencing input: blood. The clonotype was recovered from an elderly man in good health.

The DNA sequence is as follows: TGTGCCAGCAGTTTCAGGGTGTCCGGCAATCAGCCCCAGCATTTT. It specifies CASSFRVSGNQPQHF. Rearrangement joined TRBV12-3 or TRBV12-4 to TRBJ1-5; the best D guess is TRBD1, with 5 bases matching. V drops 3 bases and J drops 2 bases, leaving 11 bases in between. The CDR3 runs 15 amino acids, cysteine and phenylalanine included. This entry keeps only the CDR3 DNA: 45 bases, framed from base 1.